This TCR beta chain was sequenced for a study of T cells expressing NK-cell markers (TCRdb year 2020). For the wider study: Three sorted T-cell subsets (CD3+CD56+NKG2C+, CD3+CD56+NKG2C- and CD3+CD56-NKG2C+) from seven to nine donors had their TCR beta-chain repertoires profiled. Most of the eight sequenced donors were HCMV-seropositive and one was HCMV-seronegative. The eight sequenced donors were randomly selected healthy volunteers, three men and five women. Illumina HiSeq 2000/2500, MiSeq or NextSeq was used to sequence libraries as 2 x 150 bp reads. The study at large found these results: Those dominant clonotypes were again the most abundant among CD3+CD56-NKG2C+ cells in several donors, at about 28.3-60.1%. It remained unclear whether the expanded NKG2C-expressing T cell clones were specific for HCMV antigens. For five or six donors, the dominant CD3+CD56+NKG2C+ clonotypes were among the top 10 CD8+ clonotypes and accounted for roughly 1.0-7.5% of CD8+ T cells.

HCMV serostatus was determined by detecting HCMV-specific IgG in serum with a commercial ELISA kit. Peripheral blood mononuclear cells were isolated from blood by Ficoll density gradient centrifugation. Reading the germline V gene gives CDR1 MDHEN and CDR2 SYDVKM. Measured from the cysteine to the phenylalanine, the CDR3 is 14 residues long. Nucleotide data are not available. Sequencer: Illumina HiSeq 2000. 5'RACE template switching, by which a universal primer site and unique molecular identifiers were added, was used to make TCR beta cDNA libraries. cDNA synthesis was primed from the TCR beta constant segment, followed by two successive PCR amplification steps. Per the source publication's procedure: Reads were demultiplexed and grouped by UMI with MIGEC, and clonotypes were assembled and quantified with MiTCR. To exclude erroneous sequences, any TCR cDNA sequence not supported by at least two reads was discarded. Downstream repertoire analysis used the tcR package, and clonotypes were matched across fractions by CDR3 nucleotide sequence plus V segment. VDJmatch was used to annotate antigen specificity against VDJdb, with one amino acid substitution allowed in CDR3. TCRdb reprocessed the reads and lists each CDR3 protein sequence as a single entry, with no DNA. The V and J calls here are based on TCRdb, not the publication. The table held for this sample gives over 150,000 distinct CDR3 sequences. 37% of the sample goes to the ten largest clones.

Concerning this clonotype: Its antigen is not yet known.

The chain was built from TRBV28 and TRBJ2-2; the TCRdb call, TRBD2, lacks DNA for checking. The receptor was isolated from a woman in her forties or fifties in good health. Donor details come from another sample of the same person, matched by shared clones. Sequencing was done on a sample of blood T cells: a sorted CD56 or NKG2C T cell subset, CD4+ or CD8+ T cells, or bulk PBMC T cells (not recorded which). The CDR3 corresponds to CASSLTSGAGELFF.